The source of this TCR beta chain is a study of blood T cell repertoires in COVID-19. Repertoires were generated with immunoSEQ multiplex PCR, while TCRdb's copy carries only in-frame clones and drops some. The table lists around 170,000 clones, roughly 87% of them singletons. This clone showed up just once. CDR3 length equals 13 residues. The ends were cut back, 6 bases at V and 1 base at J, with 9 bases in the middle. Germline V gives CDR1 SGHAT, CDR2 FQNNGV. Sequences were obtained from PBMCs or T cells enriched from blood (not recorded which). The TCR sequence derives from a woman aged 45-65 years who had recovered from COVID-19. This chain uses TRBV11-2 with TRBJ1-1; no definite D call. CDR3 amino acids: CASSWGENTEAFF. CDR3 nucleotide sequence: TGTGCCAGCAGTTGGGGAGAGAACACTGAAGCTTTCTTT. Based on the CDR3 plus reference TRBV11-2 and TRBJ1-1, the full variable domain is EAGVAQSPRYKIIEKRQSVAFWCNPISGHATLYWYQQILGQGPKLLIQFQNNGVVDDSQLPKDRFSAERLKGVDSTLKIQPAKLEDSAVYLCASSWGENTEAFFGQGTRLTVV.